One sample yielded the 15 T cell receptor beta chains listed below, sequenced in a study of shared clonotypes between healthy human individuals. Data came from immunoSEQ multiplex PCR; TCRdb stores just in-frame clones and leaves some out. Of 2 million to 2.5 million clones in the sample, more than 80% were seen once. The specimen was naive CD4+ T cells from PBMCs. Noted subset: CD45RA+ positively selected. Receptor source: a man aged 18 to 30 in good health. Some clones in this sample may be carry-over from other donors' samples.

The gene calls are TRBV28 and TRBJ2-1, with 11 bases lining up with TRBD2. The CDR3 totals 15 residues. In germline, CDR1 is MDHEN, CDR2 SYDVKM. V dropped 4 bases and J dropped 9; count of bases not matched to a gene: 8. The CDR3 DNA follows: TGTGCCAGCAGTTATAGCGGGAGGGGAGTGGGTGAGCAGTTCTTC. Its translation: CASSYSGRGVGEQFF.

The chain combines TRBV10-3 with TRBJ1-1, with D perhaps matching TRBD1 (6 bases). Germline CDR1 ENHRY, CDR2 SYGVKD. The CDR3 has 14 amino acids. The V end lost 6 bases, the J end lost 0 bases, and 11 bases lay between the germline ends. CDR3 nucleotides: TGTGCCATCAGGGGGACAAACCTGAACACTGAAGCTTTCTTT. It is translated as CAIRGTNLNTEAFF.

The chain employs TRBV5-1 and TRBJ2-1; the D call may be TRBD1 or TRBD2 (5 bases each). The V end lost 4 bases, the J end lost 16 bases, and 15 bases lay between the germline ends. The CDR3 loop spans 11 amino acids. Germline CDR1 and CDR2: SGHRS and YFSETQ. The DNA of the CDR3 is TGCGCCAGCAGCGGGGGACCAGGAACCTTCTTC. It translates to CASSGGPGTFF.

This chain uses TRBV28 with TRBJ1-2; 9 nucleotides line up with TRBD1. Germline CDR1 MDHEN, CDR2 SYDVKM. The V gene end was trimmed by 1 base and the J gene end by 7 bases; junction bases not matched to a gene: 13. The CDR3 is made up of 17 amino acids. The chain's CDR3 is CASSLFGTGLQRGGYTF. In nucleotides, the CDR3 is TGTGCCAGCAGTTTATTCGGGACAGGGCTTCAACGTGGTGGCTACACCTTC.

This chain links TRBV20-1 with TRBJ2-7; no firm D call. The CDR3 loop spans 11 amino acids. Germline CDR1 and CDR2: DFQATT and SNEGSKA (reference sequence). CDR3 coding DNA: TGCAGCCTTATAACTACCTACGAGCAGTACTTC. Amino acids: CSLITTYEQYF.

The chain uses TRBV15 and TRBJ2-1, with 14 bases fitting TRBD2. The CDR3 length is 20 residues. The germline V gene has CDR1 LNHNV and CDR2 YYDKDF (reference sequence). Losses at the gene ends were 5 bases for V and 0 bases for J; bases not matched to a gene: 12. For the CDR3, the DNA is TGTGCCACCAGCGAGATTCCGGGACTAGCGGGAGCATTCTCCTACAATGAGCAGTTCTTC. Its translation: CATSEIPGLAGAFSYNEQFF.

With regard to this clone: The germline gene is not matched at one end of the junction; a read error may be the cause. V and J are TRBV5-1 and TRBJ1-1; unclear D gene. This CDR3 spans 14 amino acids. Germline V gene lookup returns CDR1 SGHRS and CDR2 YFSETQ. The CDR3 loop is CASSPGPVNTAAFF. In DNA form, the CDR3 reads TGCGCCAGCAGCCCCGGACCAGTGAACACTGCAGCTTTCTTT. The full variable domain, in which reference TRBV5-1 and TRBJ1-1 provide the parts outside the CDR3, is KAGVTQTPRYLIKTRGQQVTLSCSPISGHRSVSWYQQTPGQGLQFLFEYFSETQRNKGNFPGRFSGRQFSNSRSEMNVSTLELGDSALYLCASSPGPVNTAAFFGQGTRLTVV.

This chain connects TRBV27 to TRBJ2-1, with TRBD2 matching 13 bases. The V gene end was trimmed by 5 bases and the J gene end by 5 bases; junction bases not matched to a gene: 12. The germline V gene encodes CDR1 MNHEY and CDR2 SMNVEV (reference sequence). The CDR3 loop spans 18 amino acids. The CDR3 DNA reads as TGTGCCAGCAGTGTTACGACTAGCGGGAGGTTCGTGAACAATGAGCAGTTCTTC. It encodes CASSVTTSGRFVNNEQFF.

The rearrangement uses TRBV10-1 and TRBJ2-7; 7 nucleotides line up with TRBD2. The V gene's germline CDR1 is WNHNN and CDR2 SYGVQD (reference sequence). With V trimmed by 0 bases and J by 6 bases, 5 bases remained unmatched. The length of the CDR3 is 14 residues. The CDR3 nucleotides read TGCGCCAGCAGTGAGTCGGGAGGGCCCTCCGAGCAGTACTTC. It encodes CASSESGGPSEQYF.

V usage is TRBV6-6 and J usage is TRBJ1-5, with 8 bases aligning to TRBD1. The CDR3 consists of 15 residues. The V and J ends lost 6 bases and 11 bases, in that order; junction bases with no gene match: 15. CDR1 and CDR2 from the germline V gene are MNHNY and SVGAGI (reference sequence). In DNA, the CDR3 is TGTGCCAGCAGCGCCTCCGGGACAGGTCTCTCTGCCCAGCATTTT. Translated, it gives CASSASGTGLSAQHF.

The chain carries TRBV18 and TRBJ2-7; TRBD2 matches 11 bases. The V gene end was trimmed by 4 bases and the J gene end by 3 bases; junction bases not matched to a gene: 11. Germline V lookup: CDR1 KGHSH, CDR2 LQKENI. This CDR3 has 17 amino acids. The CDR3 region is CASSQGRRLAGGYEQYF. For the CDR3, the DNA is TGTGCCAGCTCACAGGGCCGACGGCTAGCGGGAGGCTACGAGCAGTACTTC.

The chain recombines TRBV19 with TRBJ2-6; D is perhaps TRBD1 (6 bases). Trimming pared 4 bases from V and 2 bases from J, leaving 12 bases between. This CDR3 spans 16 amino acids. The germline gives CDR1 LNHDA, CDR2 SQIVND (reference sequence). The DNA for the CDR3 is TGTGCCAGTAGTACTACAGGGTCCCCTGGGGCCAACGTCCTGACTTTC. Encoded protein: CASSTTGSPGANVLTF.

The genes are TRBV11-2 and TRBJ2-7; weak D call: TRBD1 (6 bases). Trimming cost V 1 base and J 7 bases, with 17 bases left between them. CDR1 and CDR2 (germline): SGHAT, FQNNGV. The length of the CDR3 is 15 residues. Here the CDR3 DNA reads TGTGCCAGCAGCTTAGCGATTGGGGGCTGGGGTGAGCAGTACTTC. It codes for CASSLAIGGWGEQYF. The full variable domain, rest sourced from reference TRBV11-2 and TRBJ2-7, is EAGVAQSPRYKIIEKRQSVAFWCNPISGHATLYWYQQILGQGPKLLIQFQNNGVVDDSQLPKDRFSAERLKGVDSTLKIQPAKLEDSAVYLCASSLAIGGWGEQYFGPGTRLTVT.

V usage is TRBV5-1 and J usage is TRBJ1-4; D unresolved. The CDR3 consists of 13 residues. CDR1 and CDR2 from the germline V gene are SGHRS and YFSETQ. The V end was cut by 2 bases, the J end by 8 bases, with 10 bases between. The CDR3 protein is CASSLTVSEKLFF. In DNA, the CDR3 is TGCGCCAGCAGCTTAACGGTTTCGGAAAAACTGTTTTTT.

This rearrangement joins TRBV5-1 to TRBJ2-2; 9 bases are a match to TRBD2. The CDR3 has 14 residues. Germline lookup yields CDR1 SGHRS and CDR2 YFSETQ. The junction had 0 bases not matched to a gene; V was cut back by 5 bases and J by 1 base. This CDR3 is CASRREGNTGELFF. For the CDR3, the DNA is TGCGCCAGCAGGCGGGAGGGGAACACCGGGGAGCTGTTTTTT.